This record looks at one T cell receptor beta chain sequence and its context. This clone was counted a single time. Which antigen it targets is not known. Per-base quality was not reported, and no clone a single base away is much larger than it. The V end gives up 6 bases and the J end 0 bases, leaving 4 bases in the junction not matched to a gene. The germline V gene provides CDR1 SGHNT and CDR2 YENEEA. Taken from cysteine to phenylalanine, the CDR3 has 14 residues. The entry retains the CDR3 DNA only, 42 bases that are in frame from base 1. This record comes from a study of control samples from healthy donors and cancer patients (dated by TCRdb to about 2020). The library was obtained by the immunoSEQ multiplex PCR assay. TCRdb carries this immuneACCESS record with in-frame sequences only. Its versions omit some clonotypes, under half of them owing to an unresolved V gene in the studies checked, with the rest unexplained. For this sample the table gives roughly 88,000 clones, of which 90% to 95% were detected only once. The ten largest make up 17% of the sample.

Source material: blood. The chain employs TRBV11-3 and TRBJ1-1, with 7 bases aligning to TRBD1. The source of this sequence is a man in his fifties in good health. The DNA sequence is as follows: TGTGCCAGCAGTCGACAGGGCGTGAACACTGAAGCTTTCTTT. Its protein reads: CASSRQGVNTEAFF.